Below, 2 T cell receptor beta chains from the same sample are listed, as sequenced in a study of cytomegalovirus exposure and HLA in healthy donors. The PCR employed 60 Vbeta primers together with 13 Jbeta primers. Measured with immunoSEQ multiplex PCR; TCRdb has only the in-frame clones, and not every one. The data contain under 200,000 clones, roughly 80% of them singletons. The sequenced sample consisted of PBMCs. Receptor source: a man aged 50-59 years in good health and CMV-seropositive.

The chain links TRBV5-1 to TRBJ2-1; 11 bases line up with TRBD2. Germline V lookup: CDR1 SGHRS, CDR2 YFSETQ. The CDR3 runs to 14 residues. Trimming took 4 bases from V and 6 from J; bases not matched to a gene: 3. The CDR3 DNA follows: TGCGCCAGCAGCCCGGGGACTAGCGGCAATGAGCAGTTCTTC. Translating gives CASSPGTSGNEQFF.

The chain combines TRBV4-3 with TRBJ1-2, with 10 bases that match TRBD1. CDR3 length: 17 residues. Per germline, CDR1 LGHNA and CDR2 YSLEER. V trimming: 4 bases; J trimming: 6 bases; junction bases outside the gene matches: 14. In nucleotides, the CDR3 is TGCGCCAGCAGCCCGGACCGACAGGGGGCGCGGGATCATGGCTACACCTTC. This encodes CASSPDRQGARDHGYTF.